Here is one T cell receptor (beta chain) with its context. Sequence at one end of the junction differs from germline and may be a read error. The sample originates from a study of human T cells and chemical hapten exposure. Study overall: The sensitizing agent was 2% DPC, placed on approximately 2 cm by approximately 2 cm of upper inner arm skin.

The time point is: pre-sensitization, week 0. Treatment indicated: therapeutic diphenylcyclopropenone sensitization with weekly scalp DPC. Germline CDR1 and CDR2: SGHAT and FQNNGV. This CDR3 region has 11 residues. Library construction involved attaching unique molecular identifiers to individual cDNA molecules, which allowed quantitative, reproducible TCR counting. TCRdb reprocessed the RACE reads via MiXCR and lists one record per CDR3 protein. The top ten hold roughly 5.3% of the sample, which has 62,000 or so distinct CDR3 sequences, over 9.5% seen once. Sequencing was performed on whole blood, taken in connection with sensitization to the hapten diphenylcyclopropenone (DPC). This sequence joins TRBV11-2 and TRBJ2-5; unclear D gene. The receptor was isolated from a woman aged 45-65 years with alopecia areata. Some clones in this sample may be carry-over from other donors' samples. Written as DNA, the CDR3 is TGTACCAGCAGCCCTGGGAAGACCCAGTACTTC. Residues: CTSSPGKTQYF.